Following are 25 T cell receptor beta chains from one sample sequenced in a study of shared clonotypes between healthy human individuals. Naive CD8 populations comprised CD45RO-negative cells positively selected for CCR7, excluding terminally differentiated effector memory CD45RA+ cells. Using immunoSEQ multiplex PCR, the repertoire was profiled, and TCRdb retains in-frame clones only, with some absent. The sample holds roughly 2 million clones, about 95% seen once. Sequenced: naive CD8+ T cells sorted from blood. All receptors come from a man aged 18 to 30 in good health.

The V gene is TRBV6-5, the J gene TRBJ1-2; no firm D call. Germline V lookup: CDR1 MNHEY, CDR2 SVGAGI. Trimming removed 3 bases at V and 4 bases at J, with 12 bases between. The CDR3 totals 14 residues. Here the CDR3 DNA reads TGTGCCAGCAGTTATTCGGCGGAGGCCTATGGCTACACCTTC. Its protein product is CASSYSAEAYGYTF.

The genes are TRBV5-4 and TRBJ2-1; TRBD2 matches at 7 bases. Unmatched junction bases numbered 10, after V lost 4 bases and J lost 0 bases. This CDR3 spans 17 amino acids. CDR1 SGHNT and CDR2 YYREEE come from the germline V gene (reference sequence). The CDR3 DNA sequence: TGTGCCAGCAGCGAGGAGATACCGGGGGGCTCCTACAATGAGCAGTTCTTC. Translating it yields CASSEEIPGGSYNEQFF.

The DNA of the CDR3 is TGTGCCAGCAGGGAGGTTGGGGAAGCCTACGAGCAGTACTTC. Translated, it gives CASREVGEAYEQYF. V usage is TRBV2 and J usage is TRBJ2-7, with a tentative D call TRBD2 (5 bases). V lost 6 bases to trimming and J lost 2 bases, with 14 bases between them. The CDR3 totals 14 residues. CDR1 and CDR2 from the germline V gene are SNHLY and FYNNEI.

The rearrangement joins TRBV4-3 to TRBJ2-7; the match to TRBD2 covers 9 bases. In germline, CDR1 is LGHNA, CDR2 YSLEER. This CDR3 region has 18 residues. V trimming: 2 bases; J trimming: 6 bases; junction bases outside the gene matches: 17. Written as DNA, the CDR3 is TGCGCCAGCAGCCAAAGGGAGAGCTCGGCGGGGGGGTCTGGCGAGCAGTACTTC. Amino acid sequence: CASSQRESSAGGSGEQYF.

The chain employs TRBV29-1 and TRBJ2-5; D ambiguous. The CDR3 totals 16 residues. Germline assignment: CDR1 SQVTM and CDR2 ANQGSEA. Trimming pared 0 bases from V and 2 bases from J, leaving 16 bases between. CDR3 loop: CSVEDQRAREQETQYF. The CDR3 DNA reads TGCAGCGTTGAAGATCAAAGGGCCCGTGAGCAAGAGACCCAGTACTTC.

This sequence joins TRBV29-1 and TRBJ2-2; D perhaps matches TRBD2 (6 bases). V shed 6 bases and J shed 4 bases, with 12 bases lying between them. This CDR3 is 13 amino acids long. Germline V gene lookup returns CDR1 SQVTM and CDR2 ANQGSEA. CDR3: CSVDLGGTGELFF. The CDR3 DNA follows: TGCAGCGTGGACCTGGGGGGCACCGGGGAGCTGTTTTTT.

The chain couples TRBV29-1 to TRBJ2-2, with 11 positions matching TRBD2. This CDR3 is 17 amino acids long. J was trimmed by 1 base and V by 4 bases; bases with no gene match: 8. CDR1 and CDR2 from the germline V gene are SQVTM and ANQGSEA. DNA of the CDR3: TGCAGCGTTGCGGGACTAGCGGCTTACGGGAACACCGGGGAGCTGTTTTTT. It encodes CSVAGLAAYGNTGELFF.

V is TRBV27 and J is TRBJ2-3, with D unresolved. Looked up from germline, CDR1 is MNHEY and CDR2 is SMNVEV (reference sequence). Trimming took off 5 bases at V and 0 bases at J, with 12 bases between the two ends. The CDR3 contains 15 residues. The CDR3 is CASSPVVGSTDTQYF. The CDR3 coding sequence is TGTGCCAGCAGTCCCGTCGTGGGGAGCACAGATACGCAGTATTTT.

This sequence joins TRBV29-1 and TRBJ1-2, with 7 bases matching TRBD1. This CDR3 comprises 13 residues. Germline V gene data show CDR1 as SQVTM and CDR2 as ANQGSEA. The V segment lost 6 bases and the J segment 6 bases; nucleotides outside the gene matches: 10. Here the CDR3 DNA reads TGCAGCGTAGATGACAGGGACGGAAATGGCTACACCTTC. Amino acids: CSVDDRDGNGYTF.

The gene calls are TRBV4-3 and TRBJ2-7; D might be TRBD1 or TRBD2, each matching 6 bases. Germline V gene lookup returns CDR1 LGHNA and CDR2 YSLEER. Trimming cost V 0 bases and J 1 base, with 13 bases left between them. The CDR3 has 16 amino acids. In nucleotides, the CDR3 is TGCGCCAGCAGCCAAGATCGGGGGCCTATATCCTACGAGCAGTACTTC. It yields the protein CASSQDRGPISYEQYF.

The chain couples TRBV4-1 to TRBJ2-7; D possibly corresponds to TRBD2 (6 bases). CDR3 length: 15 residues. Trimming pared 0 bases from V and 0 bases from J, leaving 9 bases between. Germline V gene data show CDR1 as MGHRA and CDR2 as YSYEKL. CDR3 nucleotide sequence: TGCGCCAGCAGCCAAGAAGGTAGCGGCTCCTACGAGCAGTACTTC. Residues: CASSQEGSGSYEQYF.

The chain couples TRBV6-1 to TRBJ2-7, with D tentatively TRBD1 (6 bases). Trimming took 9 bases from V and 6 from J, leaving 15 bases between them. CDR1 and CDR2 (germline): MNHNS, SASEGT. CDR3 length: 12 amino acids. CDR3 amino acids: CASSQGSGEQYF. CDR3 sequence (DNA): TGTGCCAGTTCACAGGGCTCCGGCGAGCAGTACTTC.

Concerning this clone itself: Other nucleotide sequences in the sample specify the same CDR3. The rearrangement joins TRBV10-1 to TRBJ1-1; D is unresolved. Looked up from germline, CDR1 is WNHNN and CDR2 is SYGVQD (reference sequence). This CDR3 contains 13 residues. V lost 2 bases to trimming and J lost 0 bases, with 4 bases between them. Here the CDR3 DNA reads TGCGCCAGCAGTGAGGTCGTGAACACTGAAGCTTTCTTT. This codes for CASSEVVNTEAFF.

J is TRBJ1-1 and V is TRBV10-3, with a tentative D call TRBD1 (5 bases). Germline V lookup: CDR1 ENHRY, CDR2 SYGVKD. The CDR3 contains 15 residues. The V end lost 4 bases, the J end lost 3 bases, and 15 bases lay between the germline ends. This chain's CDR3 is CAISGSEGRDTEAFF. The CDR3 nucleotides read TGTGCCATCAGTGGTTCCGAGGGCAGGGACACTGAAGCTTTCTTT.

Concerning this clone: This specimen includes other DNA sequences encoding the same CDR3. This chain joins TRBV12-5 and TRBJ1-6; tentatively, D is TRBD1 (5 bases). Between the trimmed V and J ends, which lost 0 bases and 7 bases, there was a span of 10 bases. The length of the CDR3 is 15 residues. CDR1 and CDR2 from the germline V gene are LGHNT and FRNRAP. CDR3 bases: TGTGCTAGTGGTTTGGTACGCCAGGGAAATTCACCCCTCCACTTT. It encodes CASGLVRQGNSPLHF.

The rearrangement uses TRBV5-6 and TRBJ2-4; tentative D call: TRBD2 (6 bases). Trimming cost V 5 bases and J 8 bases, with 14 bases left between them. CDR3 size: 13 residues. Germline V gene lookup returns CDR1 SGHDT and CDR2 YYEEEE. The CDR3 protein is CASRDHPGDIQYF. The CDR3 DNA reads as TGTGCCAGCAGGGATCACCCGGGAGACATTCAGTACTTC.

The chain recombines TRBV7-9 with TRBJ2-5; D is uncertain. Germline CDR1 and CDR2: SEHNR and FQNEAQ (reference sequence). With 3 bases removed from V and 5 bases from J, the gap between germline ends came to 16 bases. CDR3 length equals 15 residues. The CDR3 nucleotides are TGTGCCAGCAGCTTCCCCGGCCCGCTATGGGAGACCCAGTACTTC. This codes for CASSFPGPLWETQYF.

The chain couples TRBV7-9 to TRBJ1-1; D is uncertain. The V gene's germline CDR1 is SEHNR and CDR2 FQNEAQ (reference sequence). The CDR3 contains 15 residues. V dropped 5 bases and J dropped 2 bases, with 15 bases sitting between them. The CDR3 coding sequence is TGTGCCAGCAGCCCGAATCCGACGGGCAACACTGAAGCTTTCTTT. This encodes CASSPNPTGNTEAFF.

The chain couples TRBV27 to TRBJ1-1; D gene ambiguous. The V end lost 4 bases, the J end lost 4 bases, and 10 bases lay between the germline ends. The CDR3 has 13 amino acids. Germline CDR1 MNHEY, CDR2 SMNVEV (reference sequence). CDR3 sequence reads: CASSYDGSTEAFF. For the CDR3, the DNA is TGTGCCAGCAGTTATGACGGCAGCACTGAAGCTTTCTTT.

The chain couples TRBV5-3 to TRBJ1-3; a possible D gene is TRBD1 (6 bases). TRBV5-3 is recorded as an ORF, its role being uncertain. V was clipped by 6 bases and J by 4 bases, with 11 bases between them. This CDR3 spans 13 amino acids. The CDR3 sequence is CARKGDEGNTIYF. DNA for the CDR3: TGTGCCAGAAAGGGGGACGAAGGAAACACCATATATTTT.

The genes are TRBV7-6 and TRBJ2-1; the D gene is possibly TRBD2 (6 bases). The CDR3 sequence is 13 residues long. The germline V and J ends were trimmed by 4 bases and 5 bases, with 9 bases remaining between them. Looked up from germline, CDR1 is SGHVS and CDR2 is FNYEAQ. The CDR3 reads CASSWGLDNEQFF. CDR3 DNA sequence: TGTGCCAGCAGCTGGGGACTCGACAATGAGCAGTTCTTC. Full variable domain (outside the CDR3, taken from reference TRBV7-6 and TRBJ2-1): GAGVSQSPRYKVTKRGQDVALRCDPISGHVSLYWYRQALGQGPEFLTYFNYEAQQDKSGLPNDRFSAERPEGSISTLTIQRTEQRDSAMYRCASSWGLDNEQFFGPGTRLTVL.

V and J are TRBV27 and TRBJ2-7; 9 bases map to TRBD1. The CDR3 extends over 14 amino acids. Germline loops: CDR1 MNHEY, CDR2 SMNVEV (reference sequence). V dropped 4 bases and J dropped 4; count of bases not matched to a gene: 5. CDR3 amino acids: CASSSLDRGYEQYF. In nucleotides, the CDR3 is TGTGCCAGCAGTTCCCTAGACAGGGGGTACGAGCAGTACTTC.

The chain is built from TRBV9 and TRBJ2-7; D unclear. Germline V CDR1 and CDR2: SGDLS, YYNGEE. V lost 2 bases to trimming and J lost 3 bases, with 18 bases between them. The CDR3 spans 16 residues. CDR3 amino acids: CASSVLDASAGYEQYF. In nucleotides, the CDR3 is TGTGCCAGCAGCGTCCTGGACGCAAGTGCCGGCTACGAGCAGTACTTC.

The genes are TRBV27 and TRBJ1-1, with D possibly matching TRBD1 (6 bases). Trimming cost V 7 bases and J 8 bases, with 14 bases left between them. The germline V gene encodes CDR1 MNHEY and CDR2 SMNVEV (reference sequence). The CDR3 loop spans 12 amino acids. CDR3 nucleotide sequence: TGTGCCAGCAAGAGCTACAGGGAGGAAGCTTTCTTT. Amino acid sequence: CASKSYREEAFF.

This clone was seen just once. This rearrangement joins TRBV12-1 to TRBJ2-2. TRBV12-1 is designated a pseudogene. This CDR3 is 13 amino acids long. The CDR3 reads CASSFGSAKELFF. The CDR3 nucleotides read TGTGCCAGCAGCTTTGGATCAGCTAAGGAGCTGTTTTTT.